This is a list of T cell receptor beta chains from one sample in a study of T cells expressing NK-cell markers. TCRdb re-called the 5' RACE reads and shows each CDR3 protein once, DNA omitted. Its table lists 450,000 to 600,000 distinct CDR3 sequences. Specimen: blood T cells: a sorted CD56 or NKG2C T cell subset, CD4+ or CD8+ T cells, or bulk PBMC T cells (not recorded which). The origin of the receptors is a man younger than 35 in good health. The CDR3 runs from the conserved cysteine through the conserved F or W. The order of the fields is V gene, J gene, CDR3 protein.

TRBV7-8	TRBJ2-4	CASSLGAGNIQYF
TRBV7-8	TRBJ2-3	CASSLPRVSEGTDTQYF
TRBV29-1	TRBJ2-2	CSVEPQGAGGELFF
TRBV20-1	TRBJ2-5	CSASPLEWQETQYF
TRBV20-1	TRBJ1-5	CSAREQGQLGNQPQHF
TRBV7-9	TRBJ2-1	CASSLAGVRLNEQFF
TRBV13	TRBJ2-1	CASSLLSDEQFF
TRBV29-1	TRBJ2-1	CSVEDLDRGASYNEQFF
TRBV20-1	TRBJ2-1	CSARVGTVGGGEQFF
TRBV12-3/TRBV12-4	TRBJ2-2	CASSGLVGQNTGELFF
TRBV20-1	TRBJ2-5	CSAKRVLAETQYF
TRBV24-1	TRBJ2-1	CATSDSPGTSGSWANEQFF
TRBV29-1	TRBJ1-5	CSVGAGPGNQPQHF
TRBV29-1	TRBJ2-3	CSVEEEDHRTDTQYF
TRBV14	TRBJ2-7	CASSQVPGTDEQYF